Below are 15 T cell receptor beta chains sequenced from a single sample in a study of cytomegalovirus exposure and HLA in healthy donors. Vbeta (60) and Jbeta (13) primers were used in the PCR. Assay used: immunoSEQ multiplex PCR; TCRdb lists only in-frame clones, some missing. Among 100,000 to 150,000 clones listed, approximately 85% were seen once. The sample comprised PBMCs. Receptors originate from a boy aged 5-17 years in good health and CMV-seronegative.

The rearrangement uses TRBV9 and TRBJ2-1; tentative D call: TRBD2 (5 bases). V gave up 0 bases and J gave up 6 bases, with 7 bases separating them. Germline V CDR1 and CDR2: SGDLS, YYNGEE. The CDR3 extends over 13 amino acids. DNA of the CDR3: TGTGCCAGCAGCGTAGCGGGAAGCAATGAGCAGTTCTTC. Its translation is CASSVAGSNEQFF.

The chain is built from TRBV7-2 and TRBJ2-1, with 8 nucleotides matching TRBD1. Trimming at V came to 5 bases and at J to 0 bases, leaving 3 bases not matched to a gene. CDR1 is SGHTA and CDR2 is FQGNSA in the germline V gene. The CDR3 consists of 15 residues. Written as DNA, the CDR3 is TGTGCCAGCAGCCTGGACAGGGCCTCCTACAATGAGCAGTTCTTC. Translated: CASSLDRASYNEQFF. Full variable domain (rest looked up from reference TRBV7-2 and TRBJ2-1): GAGVSQSPSNKVTEKGKDVELRCDPISGHTALYWYRQSLGQGLEFLIYFQGNSAPDKSGLPSDRFSAERTGGSVSTLTIQRTQQEDSAVYLCASSLDRASYNEQFFGPGTRLTVL.

The chain carries TRBV19 and TRBJ1-1, with TRBD1 as a possible D gene (5 bases). V lost 2 bases, J lost 6 bases, and 19 bases lay in between. The CDR3 is 16 amino acids. Per the germline V gene, CDR1 is LNHDA and CDR2 is SQIVND (reference sequence). CDR3 in amino acids: CASSIIGQGKASEAFF. CDR3 in DNA: TGTGCCAGTAGTATAATCGGCCAGGGAAAAGCCTCTGAAGCTTTCTTT.

This clone has more than one count but fewer than ten. The chain carries TRBV2 and TRBJ1-4; unclear D gene. With 6 bases removed from V and 6 bases from J, the gap between germline ends came to 8 bases. This CDR3 is built from 12 residues. CDR1 is SNHLY, CDR2 FYNNEI, per germline. CDR3 loop: CASRARDEKLFF. The CDR3 DNA reads as TGTGCCAGCAGAGCGAGGGATGAAAAACTGTTTTTT.

This chain connects TRBV4-2 to TRBJ1-2, with TRBD1 matching 7 bases. This CDR3 spans 15 amino acids. The germline V gene has CDR1 LGHNA and CDR2 YNFKEQ. The V and J ends lost 3 bases and 8 bases, in that order; junction bases with no gene match: 12. This CDR3 is CASSQSTGSLGGYTF. The CDR3 DNA reads as TGTGCCAGCAGCCAGTCGACAGGGAGTTTGGGGGGCTACACCTTC.

The chain recombines TRBV10-1 with TRBJ2-2; D not certain. Looked up from germline, CDR1 is WNHNN and CDR2 is SYGVQD (reference sequence). Deletions cut 8 bases from V and 1 base from J, with 20 bases between. CDR3 length equals 17 residues. CDR3 DNA sequence: TGCGCCAGCGAGTTCCCGGTGAGTAGATTGAACACCGGGGAGCTGTTTTTT. It yields the protein CASEFPVSRLNTGELFF.

The CDR3 loop reads CASSSVGGNTGELFF. The CDR3 nucleotides read TGCGCCAGCAGTTCCGTGGGGGGGAACACCGGGGAGCTGTTTTTT. The rearrangement joins TRBV10-2 to TRBJ2-2, with D perhaps matching TRBD2 (6 bases). The CDR3 has 15 residues. V lost 5 bases, J lost 1 base, and 11 bases lay in between. Germline V lookup: CDR1 WSHSY, CDR2 SAAADI.

This chain uses TRBV25-1 with TRBJ1-5; weak D call: TRBD1 (6 bases). Germline CDR1 is MGHDK and CDR2 is SYGVNS. Trimming took 2 bases from V and 7 from J, leaving 15 bases between them. This CDR3 has 15 amino acids. Here the CDR3 DNA reads TGTGCCAGCAGTGAAGGCCCCACAGGGTCACAGCCCCAGCATTTT. Protein sequence: CASSEGPTGSQPQHF. Looking up the rest from reference TRBV25-1 and TRBJ1-5 gives the full variable domain: EADIYQTPRYLVIGTGKKITLECSQTMGHDKMYWYQQDPGMELHLIHYSYGVNSTEKGDLSSESTVSRIRTEHFPLTLESARPSHTSQYLCASSEGPTGSQPQHFGDGTRLSIL.

This chain uses TRBV18 with TRBJ1-5; 7 bases are a match to TRBD1. V was clipped by 3 bases and J by 0 bases; unmatched bases: 14. The CDR3 covers 19 residues. Looked up from germline, CDR1 is KGHSH and CDR2 is LQKENI. The CDR3 sequence: CASSPVAGRGAYSNQPQHF. In DNA form, the CDR3 reads TGTGCCAGCTCACCTGTGGCCGGCAGGGGGGCCTATAGCAATCAGCCCCAGCATTTT.

The V and J genes are TRBV2 and TRBJ2-2, with 9 bases matching TRBD2. The V gene's germline CDR1 is SNHLY and CDR2 FYNNEI. There are 14 residues in the CDR3. The V segment lost 5 bases and the J segment 6 bases; nucleotides outside the gene matches: 4. CDR3 in DNA: TGTGCCAGCAGTACGGGACTAGCCTCCGGGGAGCTGTTTTTT. Translation: CASSTGLASGELFF.

This clone was seen once. The chain combines TRBV27 with TRBJ1-5; possible D gene TRBD1, 5 bases. Germline assignment: CDR1 MNHEY and CDR2 SMNVEV (reference sequence). V was pared by 2 bases and J by 2 bases, with 13 bases between. The CDR3 consists of 16 residues. CDR3 bases: TGTGCCAGCAGTTTAGGGGGGGTGGAAGGCAATCAGCCCCAGCATTTT. Its protein product is CASSLGGVEGNQPQHF.

The J gene is TRBJ1-3, the V gene TRBV12-5, with D uncertain. Germline CDR1 is LGHNT and CDR2 is FRNRAP. This CDR3 contains 15 residues. Trimming shortened V by 4 bases and J by 0 bases, and 10 bases separated the two germline ends. The CDR3 region is CASGSEWRSGNTIYF. The CDR3 DNA is TGTGCTAGTGGTTCGGAGTGGCGCTCTGGAAACACCATATATTTT.

The J gene is TRBJ2-1, the V gene TRBV6-5; tentative D call: TRBD2 (5 bases). V gave up 2 bases and J gave up 6 bases, with 11 bases separating them. Germline V gene data show CDR1 as MNHEY and CDR2 as SVGAGI. The CDR3 totals 14 residues. CDR3 sequence (DNA): TGTGCCAGCAGTTACCCTTCTAGCACCAATGAGCAGTTCTTC. Translated, it gives CASSYPSSTNEQFF.

The gene calls are TRBV2 and TRBJ2-7; D is possibly TRBD2 (5 bases). The CDR3 runs 13 residues. The ends were cut back, 6 bases at V and 7 bases at J, with 16 bases in the middle. Germline V gives CDR1 SNHLY, CDR2 FYNNEI. This CDR3 is CASSQDQSGEQYF. CDR3 coding DNA: TGTGCCAGCAGCCAAGACCAATCGGGAGAGCAGTACTTC.

The chain uses TRBV9 and TRBJ1-3, with D tentatively TRBD1 (6 bases). The germline gives CDR1 SGDLS, CDR2 YYNGEE. The CDR3 has 15 residues. With 4 bases removed from V and 0 bases from J, the gap between germline ends came to 11 bases. The CDR3 DNA sequence: TGTGCCAGCAGCACCCTGGACAGCTCTGGAAACACCATATATTTT. Protein sequence: CASSTLDSSGNTIYF.